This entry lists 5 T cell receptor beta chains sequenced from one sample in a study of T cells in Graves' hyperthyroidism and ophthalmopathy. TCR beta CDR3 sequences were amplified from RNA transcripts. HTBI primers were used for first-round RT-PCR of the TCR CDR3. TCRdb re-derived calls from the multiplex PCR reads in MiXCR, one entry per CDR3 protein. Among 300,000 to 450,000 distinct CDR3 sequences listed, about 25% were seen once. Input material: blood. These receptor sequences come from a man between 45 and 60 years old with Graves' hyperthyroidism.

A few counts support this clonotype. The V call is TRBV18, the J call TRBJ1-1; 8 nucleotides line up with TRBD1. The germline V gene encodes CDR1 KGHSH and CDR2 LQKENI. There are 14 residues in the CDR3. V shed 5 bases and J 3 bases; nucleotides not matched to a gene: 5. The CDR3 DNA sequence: TGTGCCAGCTCATCTACAGGGGGAGACACTGAAGCTTTCTTT. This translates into CASSSTGGDTEAFF.

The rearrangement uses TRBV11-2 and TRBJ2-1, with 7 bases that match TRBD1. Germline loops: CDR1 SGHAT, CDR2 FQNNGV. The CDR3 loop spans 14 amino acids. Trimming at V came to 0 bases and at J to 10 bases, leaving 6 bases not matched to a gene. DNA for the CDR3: TGTGCCAGCAGCTTAGAAACAGGGGTGGTGGAGCAGTTCTTC. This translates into CASSLETGVVEQFF.

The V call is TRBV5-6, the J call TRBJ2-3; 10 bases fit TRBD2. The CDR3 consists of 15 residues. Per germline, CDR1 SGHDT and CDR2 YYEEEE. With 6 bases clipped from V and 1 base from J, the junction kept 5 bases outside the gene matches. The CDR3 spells CASMPGTSGTDTQYF. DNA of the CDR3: TGTGCCAGCATGCCCGGGACTAGCGGCACAGATACGCAGTATTTT.

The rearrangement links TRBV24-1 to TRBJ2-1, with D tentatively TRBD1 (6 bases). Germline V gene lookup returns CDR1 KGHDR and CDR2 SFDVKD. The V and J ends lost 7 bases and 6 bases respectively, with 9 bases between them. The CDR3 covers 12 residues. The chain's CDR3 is CATSDRRNEQFF. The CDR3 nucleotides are TGTGCCACCAGCGACAGGCGCAATGAGCAGTTCTTC.

CDR3 DNA: TGTGCCAGCAGTTACAGTACTGCGGGAGGGCTGGCTGAGCAGTTCTTC. This translates into CASSYSTAGGLAEQFF. The V call is TRBV6-5, the J call TRBJ2-1, with TRBD2 identical over 9 bases. The CDR3 totals 16 residues. The germline CDR1 and CDR2 sequences are MNHEY and SVGAGI. Trimming removed 2 bases from V and 9 bases from J; junction bases left unmatched: 11.